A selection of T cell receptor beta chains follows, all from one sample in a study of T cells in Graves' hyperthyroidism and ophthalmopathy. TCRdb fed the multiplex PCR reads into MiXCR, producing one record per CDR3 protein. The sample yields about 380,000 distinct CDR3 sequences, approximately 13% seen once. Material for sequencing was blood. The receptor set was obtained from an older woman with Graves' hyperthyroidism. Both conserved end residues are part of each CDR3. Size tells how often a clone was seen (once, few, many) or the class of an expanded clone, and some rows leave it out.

CASSYSGDAGYGYTF,TRBV6-1,many,TRBJ1-2
CASSQSKNYGYTF,TRBV16,NA,TRBJ1-2
CASSPGGLVYNEQFF,TRBV9,few,TRBJ2-1
CASSLTTPSNQPQHF,TRBV28,NA,TRBJ1-5
CASSLGTGSGAMYF,TRBV7-3,NA,TRBJ2-3
CASRSGPGLLAKNIQYF,TRBV7-2,many,TRBJ2-4
CASSALAVGTDTQYF,TRBV7-9,many,TRBJ2-3
CASSLMGMNTEAFF,TRBV7-9,many,TRBJ1-1
CASSGGGTDQETQYF,TRBV11-3,many,TRBJ2-5
CASSPRGPATNEKLFF,TRBV7-9,many,TRBJ1-4
CASSLNKGVRYNEQFF,TRBV27,NA,TRBJ2-1
CASSYSPPTGVYTEAFF,TRBV2,medium-sized,TRBJ1-1
CASSLEFGVADTQYF,TRBV5-1,many,TRBJ2-3
CASLGRQGIYEQYF,TRBV6-1,many,TRBJ2-7
CASSQTGEPDTQYF,TRBV3-1,many,TRBJ2-3
CASSTSLATRPGELFF,TRBV6-2/TRBV6-3,NA,TRBJ2-2
CASSFKQGNTIYF,TRBV12-3/TRBV12-4,few,TRBJ1-3
CASSQDPIAGLYEQYF,TRBV3-1,many,TRBJ2-7
CASSLFPSINQPQHF,TRBV5-5,NA,TRBJ1-5
CASSLYGPYYGYTF,TRBV11-2,many,TRBJ1-2
CASRTQEVPPLHF,TRBV25-1,NA,TRBJ1-6
CASSLEQQGTLNYGYTF,TRBV4-1,NA,TRBJ1-2
CASSLVGGTGELFF,TRBV5-1,NA,TRBJ2-2
CASSLSGGTSYNEQFF,TRBV7-9,NA,TRBJ2-1
CASSPTAGDPGELFF,TRBV3-1,many,TRBJ2-2
CASSREGSRGQFF,TRBV3-1,many,TRBJ2-1
CSASGTSGTKRETQYF,TRBV20-1,NA,TRBJ2-5
CASSRGLAFASYEQYF,TRBV28,many,TRBJ2-7
CASSSGSWIDTEAFF,TRBV11-2,many,TRBJ1-1
CASRLAGTYNEQFF,TRBV2,NA,TRBJ2-1
CATSRDTTYEQYF,TRBV15,many,TRBJ2-7
CASSVGGGFTDTQYF,TRBV9,few,TRBJ2-3
CASNPTGDSYGYTF,TRBV6-1,many,TRBJ1-2
CASSPPAARDQYF,TRBV5-1,once,TRBJ2-5
CASSWESKGGNRTGELFF,TRBV11-3,few,TRBJ2-2
CATSTKKGVGNEKLFF,TRBV15,NA,TRBJ1-4
CAGSLSGRGSGYTF,TRBV27,few,TRBJ1-2
CASSVQGFDQPQHF,TRBV5-6,many,TRBJ1-5
CSVEDRSWQETQYF,TRBV29-1,many,TRBJ2-5
CSAELAWDEQFF,TRBV20-1,many,TRBJ2-1
CASSLGTGYGGELFF,TRBV3-1,many,TRBJ2-2
CASSPSPGNTEAFF,TRBV18,many,TRBJ1-1